This paragraph reports one T cell receptor beta chain. Its antigen is still unknown. No base quality values were provided; no much bigger clone lies one nucleotide off. The CDR3, from cysteine to phenylalanine, totals 14 residues. Left in the record is the CDR3 DNA by itself, 42 bases read in frame from the first base. The germline V gene gives CDR1 as LGHNA and CDR2 as YSLEER. V lost 0 bases and J lost 8 bases; the stretch between them is 11 bases long. TCRbeta CDR3 regions were amplified from genomic DNA by means of the immunoSEQ Assay, a bias-controlled multiplex PCR. The original pipeline was this. Nucleated cell counts per sample were estimated from amplification of reference gene primers within the assay. To quantify the absolute abundance of each unique TCRbeta CDR3 rearrangement, sequence reads were collapsed and filtered. Productive Simpson clonality was computed per sample as the square root of Simpson's diversity index over productive rearrangements. TCRdb holds this immuneACCESS table with in-frame rearrangements only. Some clones are missing; in checked studies, unresolved V genes explain under half, and the rest has no known cause. D and trimming come from the DNA, and the V and J calls and clone size come from that table. This sample comprises 140,000 to 150,000 clones, roughly 80% of them detected only once. Approximately 3.5% of the sample belongs to the ten largest clones.

These data come from a study of blood T cell repertoires in COVID-19 (dated by TCRdb to the early 2020s). About the full investigation: Samples from collaborators originated in the United States, Italy and Spain and spanned both the acute and convalescent phases of COVID-19. The prospective study material was composed of cDNA or gDNA derived from T cells, B-cell-depleted T cells, or PBMCs. Subjects who had been exposed to COVID-19, were actively infected with it, or had recovered from it provided the deeply sampled blood TCRbeta repertoires that made up the dataset. The repertoires were released in a freely available public database intended as a resource for research on the immune response to SARS-CoV-2. The samples were drawn from two sources: the first 160 participants of the ongoing ImmuneRACE study, and 950 to 1,500 subjects contributed by 6 global collaborators. Sample metadata almost always included a de-identified subject ID, COVID-19 status, age in years and sex. Where available, HLA class I and class II types were taken from metadata supplied by the sample provider and were not determined by assay-based typing.

A second Seattle source provided samples from volunteer blood donors who had recovered from COVID-19. Whole blood was collected in K2EDTA tubes by collaborating institutions according to the institutions' own protocols. For TCRbeta analysis, collaborators shipped samples in one of three forms: frozen whole blood, isolated PBMCs, or DNA extracted from either of those sample types. Paper-wide results and their limitations: The amount of clinical and demographic metadata varied by source and participant and was provided uncurated.

This TCR derives from a man aged 70 or older who had recovered from COVID-19. The V and J genes are TRBV4-3 and TRBJ1-5, with the D gene too uncertain to name. Sequencing was carried out using peripheral blood. The sequenced DNA is TGCGCCAGCAGCCAAGATTCCACCGGGAAGCCCCAGCATTTT. Its translation reads: CASSQDSTGKPQHF.